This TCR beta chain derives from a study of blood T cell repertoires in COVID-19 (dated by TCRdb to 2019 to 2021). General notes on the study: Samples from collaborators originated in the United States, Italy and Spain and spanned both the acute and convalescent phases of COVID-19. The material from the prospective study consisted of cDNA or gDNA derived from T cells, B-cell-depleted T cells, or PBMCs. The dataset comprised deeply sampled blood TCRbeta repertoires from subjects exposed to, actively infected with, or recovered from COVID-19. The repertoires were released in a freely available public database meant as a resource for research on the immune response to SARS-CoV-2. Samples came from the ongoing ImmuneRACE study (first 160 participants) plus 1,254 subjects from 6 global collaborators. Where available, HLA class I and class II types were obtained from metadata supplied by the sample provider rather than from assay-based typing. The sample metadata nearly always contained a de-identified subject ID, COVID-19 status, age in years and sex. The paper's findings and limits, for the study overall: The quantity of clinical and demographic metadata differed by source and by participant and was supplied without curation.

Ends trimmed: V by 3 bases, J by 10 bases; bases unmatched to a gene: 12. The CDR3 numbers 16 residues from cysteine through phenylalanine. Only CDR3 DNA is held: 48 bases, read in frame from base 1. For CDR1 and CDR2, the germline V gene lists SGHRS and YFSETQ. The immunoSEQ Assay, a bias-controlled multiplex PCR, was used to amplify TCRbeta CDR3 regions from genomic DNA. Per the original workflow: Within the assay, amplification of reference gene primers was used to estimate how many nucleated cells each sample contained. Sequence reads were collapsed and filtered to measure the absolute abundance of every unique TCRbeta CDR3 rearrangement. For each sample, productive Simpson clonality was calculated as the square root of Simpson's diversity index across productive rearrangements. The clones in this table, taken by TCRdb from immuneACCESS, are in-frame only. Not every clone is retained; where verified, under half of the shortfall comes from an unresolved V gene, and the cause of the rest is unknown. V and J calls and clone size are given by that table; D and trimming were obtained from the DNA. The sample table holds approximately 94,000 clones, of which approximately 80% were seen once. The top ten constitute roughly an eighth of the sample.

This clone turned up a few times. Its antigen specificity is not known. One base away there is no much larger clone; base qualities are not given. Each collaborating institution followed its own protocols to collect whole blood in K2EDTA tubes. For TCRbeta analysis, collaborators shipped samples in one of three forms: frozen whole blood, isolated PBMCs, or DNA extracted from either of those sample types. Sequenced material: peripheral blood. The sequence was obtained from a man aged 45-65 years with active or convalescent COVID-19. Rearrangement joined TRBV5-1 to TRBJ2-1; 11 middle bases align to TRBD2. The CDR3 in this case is CASSSGTSGRADEQFF. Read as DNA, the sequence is TGCGCCAGCAGCTCGGGGACTAGCGGACGGGCCGACGAGCAGTTCTTC.